This TCR beta chain was captured in a study of blood T cell repertoires in COVID-19. About this clone itself: Other nucleotide sequences from this sample produce the same CDR3.

Germline assignment: CDR1 LGHDT and CDR2 YNNKEL (reference sequence). The CDR3 is made up of 14 amino acids. The junction had 4 bases not matched to a gene; V was cut back by 4 bases and J by 4 bases. Some clones are missing from TCRdb's copy, which holds only in-frame ones; the method was immunoSEQ multiplex PCR. The sample includes under 85,000 clones, 70% to 90% of them seen just once. The chain couples TRBV3-1 (or the pseudogene TRBV3-2) to TRBJ1-2; TRBD1 matches 9 bases. The sample comprised peripheral blood. This TCR derives from a woman aged 80 or older with active or convalescent COVID-19. This chain's CDR3 is CASSPTGGGYGYTF. The DNA for the CDR3 is TGTGCCAGCAGCCCCACAGGGGGCGGCTATGGCTACACCTTC.